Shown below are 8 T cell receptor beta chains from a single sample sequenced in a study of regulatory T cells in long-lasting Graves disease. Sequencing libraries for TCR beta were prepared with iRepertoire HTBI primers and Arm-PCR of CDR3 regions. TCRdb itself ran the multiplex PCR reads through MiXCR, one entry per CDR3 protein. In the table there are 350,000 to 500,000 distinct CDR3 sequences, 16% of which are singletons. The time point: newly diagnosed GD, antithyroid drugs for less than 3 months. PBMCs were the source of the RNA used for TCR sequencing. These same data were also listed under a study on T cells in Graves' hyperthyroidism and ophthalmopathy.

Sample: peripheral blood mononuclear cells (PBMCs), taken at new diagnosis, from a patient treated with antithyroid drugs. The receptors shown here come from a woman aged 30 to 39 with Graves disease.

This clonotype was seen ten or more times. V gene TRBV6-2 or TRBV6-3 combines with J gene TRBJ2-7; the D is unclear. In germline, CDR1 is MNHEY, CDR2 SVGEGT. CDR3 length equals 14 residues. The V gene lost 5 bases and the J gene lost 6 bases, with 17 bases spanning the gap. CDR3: CASSQSFATSEQYF. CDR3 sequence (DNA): TGTGCCAGCAGTCAGAGTTTTGCCACAAGCGAGCAGTACTTC.

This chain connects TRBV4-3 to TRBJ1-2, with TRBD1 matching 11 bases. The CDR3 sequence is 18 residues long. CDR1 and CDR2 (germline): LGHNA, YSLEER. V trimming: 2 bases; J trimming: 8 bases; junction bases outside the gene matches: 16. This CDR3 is CASSQQSFGQGALWGYTF. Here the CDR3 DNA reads TGCGCCAGCAGCCAACAGTCTTTTGGACAGGGGGCTCTATGGGGCTACACCTTC.

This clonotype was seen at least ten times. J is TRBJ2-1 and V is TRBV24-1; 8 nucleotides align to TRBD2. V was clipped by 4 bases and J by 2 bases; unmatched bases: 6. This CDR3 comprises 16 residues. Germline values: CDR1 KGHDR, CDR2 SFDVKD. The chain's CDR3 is CATSDRTSGPYNEQFF. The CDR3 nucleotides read TGTGCCACCAGTGACCGAACTAGCGGTCCCTACAATGAGCAGTTCTTC.

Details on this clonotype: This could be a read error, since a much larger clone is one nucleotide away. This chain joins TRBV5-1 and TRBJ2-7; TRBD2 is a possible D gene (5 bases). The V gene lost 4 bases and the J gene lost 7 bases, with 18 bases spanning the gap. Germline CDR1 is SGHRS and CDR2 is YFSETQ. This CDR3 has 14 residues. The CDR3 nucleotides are TGCGCCAGCAGCCGCGGACTCCCGGGGAATGAGCAGTACTTC. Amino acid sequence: CASSRGLPGNEQYF. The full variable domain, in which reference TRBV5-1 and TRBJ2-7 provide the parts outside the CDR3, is KAGVTQTPRYLIKTRGQQVTLSCSPISGHRSVSWYQQTPGQGLQFLFEYFSETQRNKGNFPGRFSGRQFSNSRSEMNVSTLELGDSALYLCASSRGLPGNEQYFGPGTRLTVT.

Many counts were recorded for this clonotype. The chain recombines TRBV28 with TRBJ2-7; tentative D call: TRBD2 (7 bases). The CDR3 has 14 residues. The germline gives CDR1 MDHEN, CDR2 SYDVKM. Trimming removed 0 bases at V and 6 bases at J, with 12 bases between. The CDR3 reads CASSLWGGLFEQYF. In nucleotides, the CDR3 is TGTGCCAGCAGTTTATGGGGGGGGCTATTCGAGCAGTACTTC.

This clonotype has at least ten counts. Here the CDR3 DNA reads TGTGCCAGCTCACCACCCCCCGGGACTCGTAACTATGGCTACACCTTC. Protein product: CASSPPPGTRNYGYTF. J is TRBJ1-2 and V is TRBV18; perhaps TRBD1 as D (5 bases). V lost 0 bases to trimming and J lost 1 base, with 12 bases between them. Looked up from germline, CDR1 is KGHSH and CDR2 is LQKENI. The length of the CDR3 is 16 residues.

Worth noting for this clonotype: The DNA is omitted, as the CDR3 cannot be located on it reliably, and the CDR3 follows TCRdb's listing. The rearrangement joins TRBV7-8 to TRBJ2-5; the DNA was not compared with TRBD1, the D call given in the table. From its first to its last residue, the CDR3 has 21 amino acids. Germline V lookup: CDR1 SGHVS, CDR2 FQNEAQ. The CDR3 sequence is CASSFYICSAGDKAGRETQYF.

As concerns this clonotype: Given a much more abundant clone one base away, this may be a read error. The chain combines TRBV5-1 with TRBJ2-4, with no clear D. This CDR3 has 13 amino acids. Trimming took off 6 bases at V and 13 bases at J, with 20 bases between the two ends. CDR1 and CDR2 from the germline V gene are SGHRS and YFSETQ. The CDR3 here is CASTLSSYNEQYF. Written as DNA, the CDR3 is TGCGCCAGCACCCTAAGCTCCTACAATGAGCAGTACTTC.